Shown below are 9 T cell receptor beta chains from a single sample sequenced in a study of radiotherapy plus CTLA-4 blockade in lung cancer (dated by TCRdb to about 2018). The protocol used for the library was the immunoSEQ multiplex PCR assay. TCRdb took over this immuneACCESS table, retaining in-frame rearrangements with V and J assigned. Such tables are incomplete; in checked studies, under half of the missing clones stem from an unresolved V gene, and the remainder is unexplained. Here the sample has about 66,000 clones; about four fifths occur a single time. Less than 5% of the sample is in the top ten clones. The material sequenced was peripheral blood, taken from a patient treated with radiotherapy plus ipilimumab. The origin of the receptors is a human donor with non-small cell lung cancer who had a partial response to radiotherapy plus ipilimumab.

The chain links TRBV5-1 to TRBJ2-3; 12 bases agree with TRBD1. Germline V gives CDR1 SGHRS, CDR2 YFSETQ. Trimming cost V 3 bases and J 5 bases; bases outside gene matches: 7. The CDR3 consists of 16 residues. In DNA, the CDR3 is TGCGCCAGCAGCTCATCCGGGACAGGGGGCTTAGATACGCAGTATTTT. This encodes CASSSSGTGGLDTQYF. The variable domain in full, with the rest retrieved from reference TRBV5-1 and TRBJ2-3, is KAGVTQTPRYLIKTRGQQVTLSCSPISGHRSVSWYQQTPGQGLQFLFEYFSETQRNKGNFPGRFSGRQFSNSRSEMNVSTLELGDSALYLCASSSSGTGGLDTQYFGPGTRLTVL.

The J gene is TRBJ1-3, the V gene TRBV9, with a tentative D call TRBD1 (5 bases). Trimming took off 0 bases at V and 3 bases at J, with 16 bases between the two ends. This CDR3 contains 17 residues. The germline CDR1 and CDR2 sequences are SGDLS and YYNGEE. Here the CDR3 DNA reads TGTGCCAGCAGCGTAGGGGGCGCGGATACGATTGGAAACACCATATATTTT. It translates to CASSVGGADTIGNTIYF.

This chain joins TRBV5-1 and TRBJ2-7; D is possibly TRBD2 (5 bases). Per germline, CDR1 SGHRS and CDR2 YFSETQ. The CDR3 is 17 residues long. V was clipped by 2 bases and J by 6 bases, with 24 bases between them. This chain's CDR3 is CASSFRERKWDSPEQYF. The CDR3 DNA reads TGCGCCAGCAGCTTTCGGGAACGGAAGTGGGATTCACCCGAGCAGTACTTC.

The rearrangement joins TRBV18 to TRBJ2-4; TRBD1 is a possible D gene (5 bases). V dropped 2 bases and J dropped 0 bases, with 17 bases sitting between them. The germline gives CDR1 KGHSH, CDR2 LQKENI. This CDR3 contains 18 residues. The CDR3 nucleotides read TGTGCCAGCTCACCAAGGGGTTCGCAAACCCTAGCCAAAAACATTCAGTACTTC. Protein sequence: CASSPRGSQTLAKNIQYF.

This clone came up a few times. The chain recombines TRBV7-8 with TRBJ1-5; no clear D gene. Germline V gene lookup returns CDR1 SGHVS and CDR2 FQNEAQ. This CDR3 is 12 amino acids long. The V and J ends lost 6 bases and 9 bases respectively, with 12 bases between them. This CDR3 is CASSQDSRPQHF. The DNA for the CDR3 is TGTGCCAGCAGTCAGGACTCGAGGCCCCAGCATTTT. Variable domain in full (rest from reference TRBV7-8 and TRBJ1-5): GAGVSQSPRYKVAKRGQDVALRCDPISGHVSLFWYQQALGQGPEFLTYFQNEAQLDKSGLPSDRFFAERPEGSVSTLKIQRTQQEDSAVYLCASSQDSRPQHFGDGTRLSIL.

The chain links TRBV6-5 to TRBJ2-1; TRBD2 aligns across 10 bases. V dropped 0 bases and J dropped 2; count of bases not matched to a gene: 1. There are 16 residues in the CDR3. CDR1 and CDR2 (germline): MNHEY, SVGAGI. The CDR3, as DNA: TGTGCCAGCAGTTACTCGAGCGGGAGGGCCTACAATGAGCAGTTCTTC. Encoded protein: CASSYSSGRAYNEQFF.

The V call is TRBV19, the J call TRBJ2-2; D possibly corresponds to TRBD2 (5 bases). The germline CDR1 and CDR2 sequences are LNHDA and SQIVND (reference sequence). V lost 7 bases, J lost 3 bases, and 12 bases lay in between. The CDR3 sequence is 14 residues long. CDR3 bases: TGTGCCAGTACCCAACCAGCGGACACCGGGGAGCTGTTTTTT. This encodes CASTQPADTGELFF.

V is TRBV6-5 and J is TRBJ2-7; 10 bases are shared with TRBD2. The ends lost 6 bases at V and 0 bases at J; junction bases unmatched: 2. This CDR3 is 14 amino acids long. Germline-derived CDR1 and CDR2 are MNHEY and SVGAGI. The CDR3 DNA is TGTGCCAGCAGAGGGACTAGCGTCTCCTACGAGCAGTACTTC. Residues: CASRGTSVSYEQYF.

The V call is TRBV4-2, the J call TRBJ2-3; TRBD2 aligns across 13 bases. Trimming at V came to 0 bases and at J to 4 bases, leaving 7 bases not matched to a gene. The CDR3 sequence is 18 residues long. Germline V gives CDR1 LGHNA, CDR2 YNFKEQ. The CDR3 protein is CASSQETSGRIIADTQYF. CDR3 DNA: TGTGCCAGCAGCCAAGAGACTAGCGGGAGGATAATAGCAGATACGCAGTATTTT.